Described below is a single T cell receptor (beta chain) sequence and its context. This clone was seen repeatedly, ten times or more. Its antigen specificity is not known. No base quality information exists; no much larger clone differs at one position. Other DNA sequences within the sample encode an identical CDR3. The sample belongs to a study of blood T cell repertoires in COVID-19 (dated by TCRdb to about 2020). About the study as a whole: Samples from collaborators originated in the United States, Italy and Spain and spanned both the acute and convalescent phases of COVID-19. Deeply sampled blood TCRbeta repertoires from subjects exposed to, actively infected with, or recovered from COVID-19 were included in the dataset. The prospective study material was composed of cDNA or gDNA derived from T cells, B-cell-depleted T cells, or PBMCs. Where HLA class I and class II types were available, the types were taken from metadata supplied by the sample provider, not from assay-based typing. The samples were drawn from two sources: the first 160 participants of the ongoing ImmuneRACE study, and 1,200 or so subjects contributed by 6 global collaborators. Sample metadata almost always included a de-identified subject ID, COVID-19 status, age in years and sex. A freely available public database, intended as a resource for researchers studying the immune response to SARS-CoV-2, is where the repertoires were released.

Samples from volunteer blood donors who had recovered from COVID-19 were contributed by a second Seattle source. Each collaborating institution followed its own protocols to collect whole blood in K2EDTA tubes. For TCRbeta analysis, collaborators shipped samples as frozen whole blood, isolated PBMCs, or DNA extracted from either of those sample types. The immunoSEQ Assay, a bias-controlled multiplex PCR, was used to amplify TCRbeta CDR3 regions from genomic DNA. Per the authors' processing: Nucleated cell counts per sample were estimated from amplification of reference gene primers within the assay. To quantify the absolute abundance of each unique TCRbeta CDR3 rearrangement, sequence reads were collapsed and filtered. For each sample, productive Simpson clonality was calculated as the square root of Simpson's diversity index across productive rearrangements. TCRdb limited this immuneACCESS table to in-frame rearrangements with V and J called. A share of clones is missing; checked studies link under half to unresolved V genes, and the rest is unexplained. D and trimming come from the DNA, and the V and J calls and clone size come from that table. The sample records just over 70,000 clones, under 90% of which are singletons. The ten top clones hold approximately 18% of the sample.

According to the germline V gene, CDR1 reads KGHSH and CDR2 reads LQKENI. The cysteine opens and the phenylalanine closes a CDR3 of 13 amino acids. Only the CDR3 portion is preserved as DNA: 39 bases, with reading frame beginning at the first base. From V the trimming removes 6 bases and from J it removes 6 bases, while the gene matches leave 5 bases of the junction unaccounted for. Overall results and qualifications from the work: Clinical and demographic metadata were provided uncurated, with the amount varying by source and participant.

This sequence originates from a man aged 70-80 years who had recovered from COVID-19. The sequenced material came from peripheral blood. The chain uses TRBV18 and TRBJ1-1; the junction holds 9 bases that match TRBD1. The encoded CDR3 is CASSPGQGAEAFF. The nucleotide sequence is given as TGTGCCAGCTCCCCGGGACAGGGCGCTGAAGCTTTCTTT. The CDR3 plus the reference TRBV18 and TRBJ1-1 genes for the other parts give the full variable domain: NAGVMQNPRHLVRRRGQEARLRCSPMKGHSHVYWYRQLPEEGLKFMVYLQKENIIDESGMPKERFSAEFPKEGPSILRIQQVVRGDSAAYFCASSPGQGAEAFFGQGTRLTVV.